What follows are 9 T cell receptor beta chains derived from one specimen sequenced in a study of low-dose radiotherapy and immunotherapy resistance in tumors. Time point defined: before trial treatment. TCR amplification ran 20 PCR cycles using constant-region and V-primer adapter primers. TCRdb fed the reads into MiXCR, producing one record per CDR3 protein. The sample holds about 50,000 distinct CDR3 sequences, 12% seen once. The material sequenced was PBMCs, taken before treatment. The receptors stem from a female donor with ovarian cancer.

This clonotype has just a few counts. The chain recombines TRBV10-3 with TRBJ2-5; TRBD2 might be the D (6 bases). Trimming left V 5 bases short and J 5 bases short, with 15 bases between. The CDR3 has 14 amino acids. The V gene's germline CDR1 is ENHRY and CDR2 SYGVKD. The CDR3 loop reads CAISSQGLRETQYF. The CDR3 nucleotides are TGTGCCATCAGTTCCCAGGGACTCAGGGAGACCCAGTACTTC.

This clonotype was counted ten times or more. The V call is TRBV20-1, the J call TRBJ1-6; D ambiguous. The CDR3 length is 13 residues. In germline, CDR1 is DFQATT, CDR2 SNEGSKA (reference sequence). The V gene lost 3 bases and the J gene lost 7 bases, with 10 bases spanning the gap. CDR3 residues: CSARNVVNSPLHF. In DNA, the CDR3 is TGCAGTGCTAGGAATGTTGTGAATTCACCCCTCCACTTT.

This clonotype was picked up many times. The chain employs TRBV3-1 and TRBJ1-2, with 7 bases that match TRBD1. The germline CDR1 and CDR2 sequences are LGHDT and YNNKEL (reference sequence). The V gene end was trimmed by 1 base and the J gene end by 5 bases; junction bases not matched to a gene: 1. The CDR3 covers 13 residues. The CDR3 DNA follows: TGTGCCAGCAGCCAAGGCAGGGGGTATGGCTACACCTTC. Protein product: CASSQGRGYGYTF. Drawing the rest from reference TRBV3-1 and TRBJ1-2, the complete variable domain is DTAVSQTPKYLVTQMGNDKSIKCEQNLGHDTMYWYKQDSKKFLKIMFSYNNKELIINETVPNRFSPKSPDKAHLNLHINSLELGDSAVYFCASSQGRGYGYTFGSGTRLTVV.

At least ten counts were recorded for this clonotype. The chain employs TRBV6-2 or TRBV6-3 and TRBJ1-1; the D gene is possibly TRBD1 (6 bases). The germline V gene encodes CDR1 MNHEY and CDR2 SVGEGT. The V end lost 6 bases, the J end lost 5 bases, and 19 bases lay between the germline ends. The CDR3 loop spans 15 amino acids. The CDR3 DNA reads TGTGCCAGCAGGCCGATTCGGGGGCTAGGAACTGAAGCTTTCTTT. It encodes CASRPIRGLGTEAFF.

This clonotype was observed many times. J is TRBJ2-4 and V is TRBV19; D might be TRBD1 or TRBD2, each matching 5 bases. Per the germline V gene, CDR1 is LNHDA and CDR2 is SQIVND (reference sequence). The CDR3 spans 17 residues. With 5 bases removed from V and 0 bases from J, the gap between germline ends came to 17 bases. CDR3 sequence: CASSLTPVGVAKNIQYF. Here the CDR3 DNA reads TGTGCCAGTAGTTTAACCCCGGTGGGGGTAGCCAAAAACATTCAGTACTTC.

As to this clonotype: With only one base between it and a far larger clone, this is likely a read error. The J gene is TRBJ2-2, the V gene TRBV5-8, with D maybe TRBD2 (6 bases). From germline, CDR1 is SGHTS and CDR2 YDEGEE. The germline V and J ends were trimmed by 4 bases and 0 bases, with 13 bases remaining between them. The CDR3 loop spans 16 amino acids. This CDR3 reads CASSRGAVANTGELFF. CDR3 DNA sequence: TGTGCCAGCAGCCGCGGGGCCGTGGCGAACACCGGGGAGCTGTTTTTT.

The table lists this clonotype with many counts. The J gene is TRBJ2-3, the V gene TRBV19; D is perhaps TRBD2 (5 bases). The germline V and J ends were trimmed by 7 bases and 2 bases, with 10 bases remaining between them. CDR1 is LNHDA and CDR2 is SQIVND in the germline V gene (reference sequence). The CDR3 consists of 13 residues. This chain's CDR3 is CASTAGNTDTQYF. The DNA of the CDR3 is TGTGCCAGTACCGCCGGGAACACAGATACGCAGTATTTT.

This clonotype has a count of ten or more. The CDR3 loop is CSARVMDGYEQYF. CDR3 bases: TGCAGTGCTAGAGTGATGGACGGCTACGAGCAGTACTTC. The chain employs TRBV20-1 and TRBJ2-7; unclear D gene. The CDR3 contains 13 residues. V lost 1 base and J lost 3, with 10 bases in between. The germline V gene has CDR1 DFQATT and CDR2 SNEGSKA (reference sequence).

The sample holds many counts of this clonotype. The chain is built from TRBV5-4 and TRBJ1-5; D perhaps matches TRBD1 (6 bases). The CDR3 loop spans 14 amino acids. V gave up 0 bases and J gave up 4 bases, with 8 bases separating them. Germline CDR1 and CDR2: SGHNT and YYREEE (reference sequence). The CDR3 reads CASSLAGVNQPQHF. Written as DNA, the CDR3 is TGTGCCAGCAGCTTGGCAGGGGTGAATCAGCCCCAGCATTTT.